Sequencing of this TCR beta chain was carried out in a study of T cells after yellow fever vaccination. Study results and caveats: Post-booster samples contained most primary-vaccination clones (about 96% CD4, around 89% CD8).

TCRdb re-called the 5' RACE reads with MiXCR, one entry per CDR3 protein. The sample records under 600,000 distinct CDR3 sequences, approximately 15% being singletons. On this clonotype: Its antigen remains unidentified.

This clonotype was sampled from a man aged 25 to 45 who received the YFV17D yellow fever vaccine. The starting material was PBMCs, obtained on the day of the yellow fever booster vaccination.

CDR3 protein: CASSYAPGTQETQYF. The CDR3 nucleotides read TGTGCCAGCAGTTACGCCCCGGGCACCCAAGAGACCCAGTACTTC. The genes are TRBV6-5 and TRBJ2-5; no clear D gene. Per the germline V gene, CDR1 is MNHEY and CDR2 is SVGAGI. The CDR3 has 15 residues. Trimming left V 2 bases short and J 1 base short, with 11 bases between.